One sample yielded the 15 T cell receptor beta chains listed below, sequenced in a study of shared clonotypes between healthy human individuals. Data came from immunoSEQ multiplex PCR; TCRdb stores just in-frame clones and leaves some out. The profile shows approximately 980,000 clones, around 80% of them singletons. Sequencing was carried out using memory CD4+ T cells sorted from blood. As to subset: CD45RA-negative fraction. Source of these receptors: a man between 18 and 29 years old in good health.

This clone appeared a single time. V usage is TRBV7-9 and J usage is TRBJ1-1, with 7 positions matching TRBD1. Germline CDR1 SEHNR, CDR2 FQNEAQ (reference sequence). CDR3 length: 15 amino acids. V was pared by 5 bases and J by 5 bases, with 11 bases of the junction left unmatched. This CDR3 is CASSRATGSLTEAFF. The CDR3 region has the DNA TGTGCCAGCAGCCGGGCGACAGGGTCGTTGACTGAAGCTTTCTTT.

This clone was observed many times. V is TRBV10-1 and J is TRBJ2-5; 11 bases align to TRBD2. V lost 6 bases to trimming and J lost 4 bases; unmatched junction nucleotides: 10. Per the germline V gene, CDR1 is WNHNN and CDR2 is SYGVQD (reference sequence). The CDR3 runs 16 residues. CDR3 in amino acids: CASSPFGLAGGETQYF. In DNA, the CDR3 is TGCGCCAGCAGCCCGTTTGGACTAGCGGGTGGAGAGACCCAGTACTTC.

In the case of this clone: Distinct nucleotide sequences in the sample also encode this CDR3. The V gene is TRBV5-1, the J gene TRBJ1-2; no firm D call. V dropped 4 bases and J dropped 1 base, with 2 bases sitting between them. Germline lookup yields CDR1 SGHRS and CDR2 YFSETQ. The CDR3 runs to 11 residues. The CDR3 DNA follows: TGCGCCAGCAGCAATAACTATGGCTACACCTTC. Encoded protein: CASSNNYGYTF.

The chain carries TRBV7-6 and TRBJ2-7; 8 nucleotides align to TRBD2. The CDR3 covers 15 residues. V shed 2 bases and J 4 bases; nucleotides not matched to a gene: 7. Germline-derived CDR1 and CDR2 are SGHVS and FNYEAQ. The CDR3 nucleotides are TGTGCCAGCAGCTTAAGTTCGGGGGGGAATTACGAGCAGTACTTC. As protein: CASSLSSGGNYEQYF.

The chain recombines TRBV2 with TRBJ2-3; the D gene is possibly TRBD1 (5 bases). The V gene lost 0 bases and the J gene lost 4 bases, with 11 bases spanning the gap. Germline CDR1 SNHLY, CDR2 FYNNEI. This CDR3 is built from 15 residues. The CDR3, as DNA: TGTGCCAGCAGTGAAGCGCAGGGTATAGCAGATACGCAGTATTTT. Its translation is CASSEAQGIADTQYF.

The gene calls are TRBV5-3 and TRBJ2-7, with D hard to call. TRBV5-3 is labeled an ORF, and its function is uncertain. This CDR3 has 13 residues. V gave up 6 bases and J gave up 2 bases, with 12 bases separating them. CDR3 nucleotide sequence: TGTGCCAGAATCCTGACTCCAACCTACGAGCAGTACTTC. As protein: CARILTPTYEQYF.

This clone was recorded many times. V usage is TRBV6-1 and J usage is TRBJ1-2; 7 bases are shared with TRBD1. The ends lost 5 bases at V and 4 bases at J; junction bases unmatched: 10. This CDR3 contains 15 residues. The germline V gene encodes CDR1 MNHNS and CDR2 SASEGT. CDR3 loop: CASSTDRVLGYGYTF. CDR3 sequence (DNA): TGTGCCAGCAGTACAGACAGGGTCCTAGGCTATGGCTACACCTTC.

Points on this clone: The sample carries other DNA sequences with the same CDR3. The rearrangement joins TRBV6-5 to TRBJ1-3, with D maybe TRBD1 (5 bases). CDR1 MNHEY and CDR2 SVGAGI come from the germline V gene. The CDR3 is 13 residues long. Trimming took 5 bases from V and 2 from J, leaving 7 bases between them. CDR3 sequence (DNA): TGTGCCAGCAGTGCAGGGACTGGAAACACCATATATTTT. This encodes CASSAGTGNTIYF.

This chain uses TRBV13 with TRBJ2-3, with D perhaps TRBD1 (5 bases). Deletions cut 3 bases from V and 2 bases from J, with 24 bases between. CDR3 length equals 19 residues. Germline V lookup: CDR1 PRHDT, CDR2 FYEKMQ (reference sequence). CDR3 region: CASSFIRADRLRHTDTQYF. The DNA of the CDR3 is TGTGCCAGCAGCTTTATCAGGGCCGATCGACTGCGGCACACAGATACGCAGTATTTT.

Details on this clone: Other nucleotide sequences from this sample produce the same CDR3. The gene calls are TRBV7-2 and TRBJ2-1; D is unresolved. V was cut by 1 base and J by 1 base, with 8 bases left in between. From germline, CDR1 is SGHTA and CDR2 FQGNSA. This CDR3 region has 15 residues. CDR3: CASSLVLGSYNEQFF. The CDR3 nucleotides are TGTGCCAGCAGCTTAGTTCTTGGGTCCTACAATGAGCAGTTCTTC. The full variable domain, its missing parts supplied by reference TRBV7-2 and TRBJ2-1, is GAGVSQSPSNKVTEKGKDVELRCDPISGHTALYWYRQSLGQGLEFLIYFQGNSAPDKSGLPSDRFSAERTGGSVSTLTIQRTQQEDSAVYLCASSLVLGSYNEQFFGPGTRLTVL.

The genes are TRBV11-2 and TRBJ1-1, with TRBD1 matching 8 bases. J was trimmed by 6 bases and V by 6 bases; bases with no gene match: 12. This CDR3 has 15 amino acids. CDR1 is SGHAT and CDR2 is FQNNGV in the germline V gene. The CDR3 spells CASRLAPQGASEAFF. CDR3 DNA: TGTGCCAGCAGGTTGGCCCCGCAGGGGGCCTCTGAAGCTTTCTTT.

The rearrangement uses TRBV5-5 and TRBJ1-5, with a weak D call TRBD1 (6 bases). The V and J ends lost 4 bases and 1 base respectively, with 9 bases between them. CDR3 size: 14 residues. CDR1 and CDR2 from the germline V gene are SGHKS and YYEKEE (reference sequence). In nucleotides, the CDR3 is TGTGCCAGCAGCCCCGGACAGAGCAATCAGCCCCAGCATTTT. Amino acids: CASSPGQSNQPQHF.

A note on this clone: This sample includes further DNA sequences coding for the same CDR3. The genes are TRBV7-2 and TRBJ1-3, with TRBD1 matching over 7 bases. The germline gives CDR1 SGHTA, CDR2 FQGNSA. The CDR3 consists of 15 residues. Unmatched junction bases numbered 4, after V lost 5 bases and J lost 0 bases. CDR3 region: CASSLGTVSGNTIYF. CDR3 nucleotide sequence: TGTGCCAGCAGCCTGGGGACAGTCTCTGGAAACACCATATATTTT.

This chain joins TRBV4-1 and TRBJ1-3; D is ambiguous. Germline CDR1 MGHRA, CDR2 YSYEKL. Trimming cost V 1 base and J 2 bases, with 12 bases left between them. CDR3 length: 16 amino acids. The CDR3 sequence: CASSQVAGLTGNTIYF. Written as DNA, the CDR3 is TGCGCCAGCAGCCAAGTGGCGGGGTTGACTGGAAACACCATATATTTT.

The rearrangement uses TRBV7-2 and TRBJ2-7, with a possible D match to TRBD1 (5 bases). The CDR3 is 14 amino acids. Germline-derived CDR1 and CDR2 are SGHTA and FQGNSA. Trimming removed 2 bases from V and 0 bases from J, with 8 bases in between. The CDR3: CASSLSQVSYEQYF. Written as DNA, the CDR3 is TGTGCCAGCAGCTTATCACAGGTCTCCTACGAGCAGTACTTC.